The present entry profiles one TCR beta chain with its context. Its antigen is undetermined. Germline CDR1 reads MNHEY; CDR2 reads SVGAGI. The CDR3 length is 15 residues. Trimming took off 5 bases at V and 0 bases at J, with 14 bases between the two ends. Vbeta (60) and Jbeta (13) primers were used in the PCR. TCRdb's table, derived via immunoSEQ multiplex PCR, lists solely in-frame clones and lacks some. The top ten clones hold 2.5% to 3% of a sample with under 110,000 clones, 75% of them seen once. These data originate in a study of cytomegalovirus exposure and HLA in healthy donors. Whole-study results and caveats: The study labeled around 160 TCR beta chains cytomegalovirus-associated. At a 0.05 false discovery rate, a later analysis found about 17,000 TCR beta sequences to be associated with HLA alleles. Indistinguishability led to the exclusion of some V segments, TRBV6-2 and TRBV6-3 included. A later analysis found TCR association rates differed by HLA locus, highest for DRB1 and lowest for HLA-C.

The sample taken for sequencing was PBMCs. The source is a male donor in good health and CMV-seropositive. V gene TRBV6-5 combines with J gene TRBJ2-7; unclear D gene. The CDR3 protein is CASSQRLVYSYEQYF. CDR3 in DNA: TGTGCCAGCAGTCAGCGACTTGTATACTCCTACGAGCAGTACTTC.